The present TCR beta chain was sequenced within a study of blood T cell repertoires in COVID-19. Study context: The cDNA or gDNA used as material had been derived from T cells, B-cell-depleted T cells, or PBMCs.

Clones were sequenced by immunoSEQ multiplex PCR, and TCRdb holds only the in-frame ones, with some missing. Of 150,000 or so clones in the sample, 85% to 90% were seen once. V trimming: 4 bases; J trimming: 6 bases; junction bases outside the gene matches: 12. Germline V gene lookup returns CDR1 SGDLS and CDR2 YYNGEE. The CDR3 totals 16 residues. This receptor was identified in a woman aged 35 to 49 with acute or convalescent COVID-19. Sequencing input: peripheral blood. The genes are TRBV9 and TRBJ2-2, with 7 bases aligning to TRBD2. The CDR3 DNA reads TGTGCCAGCAGCCCCCCTCTGGGGGGGTCGGCCGGGGAGCTGTTTTTT. This codes for CASSPPLGGSAGELFF.